The subject of this entry is one T cell receptor (beta chain). The antigen remains unidentified. The sample belongs to a study of T cell clonotyping in hematopoietic cell transplantation. Study overall: Recipients' pretransplant samples followed cytoreduction. Overall study results and limits: Few recipient clonotypes overlapped donors; over 97% were de novo at given depth. Graft donor and pretransplant recipient Inverse Simpson Index values predicted broader posttransplant TCR diversity.

Germline loops: CDR1 MDHEN, CDR2 SYDVKM. The CDR3 is made up of 14 amino acids. With 5 bases removed from V and 12 bases from J, the gap between germline ends came to 17 bases. Profiling relied on immunoSEQ multiplex PCR, and the TCRdb table lists in-frame clones only, not all of them. Altogether about 16,000 clones are present, 85% to 95% being singletons, with the ten largest covering about 2%. Time point defined: recipient sample about 28 days before transplant, after cytoreduction. The receptor was derived from a man younger than 30 with biphenotypic leukemia. Some clones in this sample may be carry-over from other donors' samples. This specimen was peripheral blood mononuclear cells, taken before stem cell transplant. The rearrangement joins TRBV28 to TRBJ1-6; tentative D call: TRBD1 (6 bases). The CDR3 region is CASSQQGKLKPLHF. As DNA, the CDR3 is TGTGCCAGCAGTCAACAGGGTAAATTAAAACCCCTCCACTTT.